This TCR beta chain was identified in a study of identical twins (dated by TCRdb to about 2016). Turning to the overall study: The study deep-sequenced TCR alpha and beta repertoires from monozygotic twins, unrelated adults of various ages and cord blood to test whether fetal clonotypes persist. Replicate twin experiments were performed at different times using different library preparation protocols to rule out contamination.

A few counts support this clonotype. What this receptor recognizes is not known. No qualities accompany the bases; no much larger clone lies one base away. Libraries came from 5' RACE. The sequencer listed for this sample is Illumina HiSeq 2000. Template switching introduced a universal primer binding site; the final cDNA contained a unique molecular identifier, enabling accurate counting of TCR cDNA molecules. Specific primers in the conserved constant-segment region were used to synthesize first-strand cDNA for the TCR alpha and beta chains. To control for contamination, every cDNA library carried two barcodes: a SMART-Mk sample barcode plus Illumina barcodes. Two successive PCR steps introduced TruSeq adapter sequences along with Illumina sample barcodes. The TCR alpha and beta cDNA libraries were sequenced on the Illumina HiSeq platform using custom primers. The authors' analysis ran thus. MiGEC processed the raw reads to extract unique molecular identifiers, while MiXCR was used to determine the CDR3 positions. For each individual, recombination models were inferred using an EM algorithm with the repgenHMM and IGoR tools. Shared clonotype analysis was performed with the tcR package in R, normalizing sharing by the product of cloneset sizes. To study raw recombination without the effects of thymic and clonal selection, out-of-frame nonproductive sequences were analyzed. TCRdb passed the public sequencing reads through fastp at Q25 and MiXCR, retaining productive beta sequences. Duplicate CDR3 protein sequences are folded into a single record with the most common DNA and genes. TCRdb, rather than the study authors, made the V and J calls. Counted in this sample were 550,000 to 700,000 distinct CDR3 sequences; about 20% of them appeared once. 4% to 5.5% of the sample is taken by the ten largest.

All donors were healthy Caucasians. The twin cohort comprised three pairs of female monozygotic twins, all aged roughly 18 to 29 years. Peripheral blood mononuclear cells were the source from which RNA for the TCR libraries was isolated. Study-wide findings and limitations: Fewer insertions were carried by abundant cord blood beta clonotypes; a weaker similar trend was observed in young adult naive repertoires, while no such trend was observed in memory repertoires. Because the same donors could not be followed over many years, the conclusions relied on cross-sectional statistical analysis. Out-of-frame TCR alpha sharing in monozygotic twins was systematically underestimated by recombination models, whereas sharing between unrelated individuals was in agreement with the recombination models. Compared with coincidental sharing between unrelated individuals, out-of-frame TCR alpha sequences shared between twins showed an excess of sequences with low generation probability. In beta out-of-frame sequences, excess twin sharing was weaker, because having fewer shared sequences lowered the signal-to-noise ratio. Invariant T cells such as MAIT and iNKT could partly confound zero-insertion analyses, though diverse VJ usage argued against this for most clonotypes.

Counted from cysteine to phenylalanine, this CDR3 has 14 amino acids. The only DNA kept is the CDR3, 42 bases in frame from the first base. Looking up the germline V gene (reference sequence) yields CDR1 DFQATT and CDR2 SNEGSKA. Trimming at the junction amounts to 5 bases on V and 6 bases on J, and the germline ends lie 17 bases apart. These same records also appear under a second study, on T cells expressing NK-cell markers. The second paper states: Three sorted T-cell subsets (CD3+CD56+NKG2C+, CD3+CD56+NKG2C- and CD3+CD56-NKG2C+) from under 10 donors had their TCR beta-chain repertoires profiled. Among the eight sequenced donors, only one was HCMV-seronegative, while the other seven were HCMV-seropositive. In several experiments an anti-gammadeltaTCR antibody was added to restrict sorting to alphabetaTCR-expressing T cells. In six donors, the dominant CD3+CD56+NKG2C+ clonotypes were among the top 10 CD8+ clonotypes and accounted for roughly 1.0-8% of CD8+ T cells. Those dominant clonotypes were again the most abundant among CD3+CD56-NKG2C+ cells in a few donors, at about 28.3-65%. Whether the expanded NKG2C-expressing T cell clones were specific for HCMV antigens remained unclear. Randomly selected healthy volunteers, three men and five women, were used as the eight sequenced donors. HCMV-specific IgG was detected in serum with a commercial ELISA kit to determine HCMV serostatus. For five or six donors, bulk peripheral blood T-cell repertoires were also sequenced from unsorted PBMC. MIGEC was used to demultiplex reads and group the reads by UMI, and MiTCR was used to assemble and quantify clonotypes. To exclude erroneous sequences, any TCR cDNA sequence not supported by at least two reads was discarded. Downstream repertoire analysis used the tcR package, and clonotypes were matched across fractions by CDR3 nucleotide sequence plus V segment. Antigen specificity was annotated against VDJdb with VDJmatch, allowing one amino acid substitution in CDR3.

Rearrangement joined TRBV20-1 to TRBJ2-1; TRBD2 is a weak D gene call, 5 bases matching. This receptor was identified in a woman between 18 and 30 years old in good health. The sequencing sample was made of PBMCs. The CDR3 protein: CSALRPQRVNEQFF. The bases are TGCAGTGCTCTCCGGCCCCAGAGGGTCAATGAGCAGTTCTTC.